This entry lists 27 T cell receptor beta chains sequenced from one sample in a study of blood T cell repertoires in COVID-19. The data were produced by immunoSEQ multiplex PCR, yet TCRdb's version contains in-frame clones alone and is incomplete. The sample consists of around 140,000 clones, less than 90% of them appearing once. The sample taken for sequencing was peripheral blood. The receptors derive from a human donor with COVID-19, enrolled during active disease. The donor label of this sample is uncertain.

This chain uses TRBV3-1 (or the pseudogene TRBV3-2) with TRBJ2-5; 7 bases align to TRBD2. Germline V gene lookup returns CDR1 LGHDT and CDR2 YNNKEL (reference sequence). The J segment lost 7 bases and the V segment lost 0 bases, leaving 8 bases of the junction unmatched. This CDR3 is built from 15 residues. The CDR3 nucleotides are TGTGCCAGCAGCCAAGATTGGAGGCGGGGGAGGACCCAGTACTTC. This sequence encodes CASSQDWRRGRTQYF.

CDR3: CASSEARGGAGYGYTF. The CDR3 region has the DNA TGTGCCAGCAGTGAAGCCCGTGGGGGCGCGGGCTATGGCTACACCTTC. This sequence joins TRBV6-1 and TRBJ1-2; possibly TRBD1 for D (6 bases). V gave up 0 bases and J gave up 4 bases, with 15 bases separating them. This CDR3 has 16 residues. Germline V CDR1 and CDR2: MNHNS, SASEGT.

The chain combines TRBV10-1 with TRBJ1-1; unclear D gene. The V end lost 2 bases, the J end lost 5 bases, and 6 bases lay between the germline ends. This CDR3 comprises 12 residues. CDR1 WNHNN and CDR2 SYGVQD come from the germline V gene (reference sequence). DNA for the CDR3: TGCGCCAGCAGTGAGCGGGGAACTGAAGCTTTCTTT. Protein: CASSERGTEAFF.

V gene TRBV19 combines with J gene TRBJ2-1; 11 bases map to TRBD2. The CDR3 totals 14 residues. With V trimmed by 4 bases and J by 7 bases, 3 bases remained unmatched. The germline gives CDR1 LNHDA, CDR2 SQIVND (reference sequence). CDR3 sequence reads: CASSTSGGRNEQFF. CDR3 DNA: TGTGCCAGTAGTACTAGCGGGGGGAGGAATGAGCAGTTCTTC.

In DNA, the CDR3 is TGCGCCAGCAGCTGGACGGGACAGGGGACCGAGCAGTACTTC. This sequence encodes CASSWTGQGTEQYF. This sequence joins TRBV5-1 and TRBJ2-7, with 10 bases fitting TRBD1. The CDR3 covers 14 residues. CDR1 SGHRS and CDR2 YFSETQ come from the germline V gene. J was trimmed by 6 bases and V by 3 bases; bases with no gene match: 6.

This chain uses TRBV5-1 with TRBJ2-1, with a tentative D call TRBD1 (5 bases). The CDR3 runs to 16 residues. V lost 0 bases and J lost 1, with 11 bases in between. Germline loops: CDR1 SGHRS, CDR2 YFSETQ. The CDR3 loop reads CASSLEGASSYNEQFF. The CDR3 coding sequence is TGCGCCAGCAGCTTGGAAGGGGCCAGTTCCTACAATGAGCAGTTCTTC. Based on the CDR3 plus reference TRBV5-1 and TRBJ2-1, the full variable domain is KAGVTQTPRYLIKTRGQQVTLSCSPISGHRSVSWYQQTPGQGLQFLFEYFSETQRNKGNFPGRFSGRQFSNSRSEMNVSTLELGDSALYLCASSLEGASSYNEQFFGPGTRLTVL.

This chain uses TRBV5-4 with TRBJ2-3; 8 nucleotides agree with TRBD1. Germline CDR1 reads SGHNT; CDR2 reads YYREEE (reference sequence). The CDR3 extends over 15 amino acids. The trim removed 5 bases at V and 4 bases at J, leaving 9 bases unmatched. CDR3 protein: CASRGDRGFSDTQYF. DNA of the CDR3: TGTGCCAGCAGGGGAGACAGGGGATTTTCAGATACGCAGTATTTT.

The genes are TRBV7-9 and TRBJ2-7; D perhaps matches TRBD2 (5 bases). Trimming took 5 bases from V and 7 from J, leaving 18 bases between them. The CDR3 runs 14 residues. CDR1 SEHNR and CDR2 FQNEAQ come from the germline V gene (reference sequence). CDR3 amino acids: CASSLPERRREQYF. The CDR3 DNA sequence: TGTGCCAGCAGCCTACCTGAGAGGAGGCGTGAGCAGTACTTC.

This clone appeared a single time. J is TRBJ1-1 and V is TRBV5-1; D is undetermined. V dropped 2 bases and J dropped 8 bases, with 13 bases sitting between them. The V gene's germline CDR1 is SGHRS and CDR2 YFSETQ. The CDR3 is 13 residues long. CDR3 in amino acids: CASSFDTDTEAFF. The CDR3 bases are TGCGCCAGCAGCTTCGACACTGATACGGAAGCTTTCTTT.

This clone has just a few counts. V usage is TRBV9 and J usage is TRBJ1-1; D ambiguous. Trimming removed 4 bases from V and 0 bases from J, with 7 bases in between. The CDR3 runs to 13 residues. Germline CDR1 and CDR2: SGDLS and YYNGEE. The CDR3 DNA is TGTGCCAGCAGCCCTTATATGAACACTGAAGCTTTCTTT. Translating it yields CASSPYMNTEAFF.

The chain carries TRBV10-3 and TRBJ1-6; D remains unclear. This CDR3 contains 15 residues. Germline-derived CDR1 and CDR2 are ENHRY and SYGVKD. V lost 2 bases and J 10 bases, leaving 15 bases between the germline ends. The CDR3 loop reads CAISEIGLMNSPLHF. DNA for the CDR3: TGTGCCATCAGTGAGATCGGACTGATGAACTCACCCCTCCACTTT.

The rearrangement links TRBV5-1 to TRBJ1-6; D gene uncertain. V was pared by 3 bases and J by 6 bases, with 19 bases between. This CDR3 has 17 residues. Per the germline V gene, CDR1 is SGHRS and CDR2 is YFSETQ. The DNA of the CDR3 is TGCGCCAGCAGCTCCGGAGGGTCCTCATACTTTAATTCACCCCTCCACTTT. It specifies CASSSGGSSYFNSPLHF.

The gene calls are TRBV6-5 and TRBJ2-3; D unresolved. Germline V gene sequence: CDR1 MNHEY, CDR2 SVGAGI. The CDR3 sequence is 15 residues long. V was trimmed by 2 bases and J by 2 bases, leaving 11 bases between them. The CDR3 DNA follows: TGTGCCAGCAGTTACCCCGGGTCCCTCACAGATACGCAGTATTTT. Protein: CASSYPGSLTDTQYF.

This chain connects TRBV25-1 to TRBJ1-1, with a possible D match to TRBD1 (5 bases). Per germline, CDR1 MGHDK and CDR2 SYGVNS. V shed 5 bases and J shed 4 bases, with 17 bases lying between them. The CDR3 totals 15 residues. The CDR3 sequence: CASSLTKGAGTEAFF. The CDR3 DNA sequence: TGTGCCAGCAGTCTTACCAAAGGGGCAGGCACTGAAGCTTTCTTT.

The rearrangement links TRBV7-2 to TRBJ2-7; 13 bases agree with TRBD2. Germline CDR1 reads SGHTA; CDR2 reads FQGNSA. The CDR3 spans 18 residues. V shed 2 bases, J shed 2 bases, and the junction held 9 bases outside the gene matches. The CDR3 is CASSLLLLAGGVAYEQYF. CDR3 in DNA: TGTGCCAGCAGCTTATTACTACTAGCGGGAGGGGTGGCCTACGAGCAGTACTTC.

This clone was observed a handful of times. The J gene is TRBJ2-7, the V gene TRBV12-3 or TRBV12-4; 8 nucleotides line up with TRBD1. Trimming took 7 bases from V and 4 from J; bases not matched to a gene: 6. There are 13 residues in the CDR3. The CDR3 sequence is CASTGQGLYEQYF. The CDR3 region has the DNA TGTGCCAGCACCGGACAGGGTTTGTACGAGCAGTACTTC.

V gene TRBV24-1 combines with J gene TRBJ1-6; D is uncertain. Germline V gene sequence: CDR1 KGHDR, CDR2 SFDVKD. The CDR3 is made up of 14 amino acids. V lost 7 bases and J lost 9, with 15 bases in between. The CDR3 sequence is CATSGREWSSPLHF. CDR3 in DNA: TGTGCCACCAGCGGGAGAGAATGGAGTTCACCCCTCCACTTT.

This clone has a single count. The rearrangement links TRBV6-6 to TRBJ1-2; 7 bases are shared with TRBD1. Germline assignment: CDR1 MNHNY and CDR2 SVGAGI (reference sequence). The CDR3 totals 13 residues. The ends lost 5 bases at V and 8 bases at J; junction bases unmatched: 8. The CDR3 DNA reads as TGTGCCAGCAGTCCCGACAGGGCGGTCGGCTACACCTTC. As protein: CASSPDRAVGYTF.

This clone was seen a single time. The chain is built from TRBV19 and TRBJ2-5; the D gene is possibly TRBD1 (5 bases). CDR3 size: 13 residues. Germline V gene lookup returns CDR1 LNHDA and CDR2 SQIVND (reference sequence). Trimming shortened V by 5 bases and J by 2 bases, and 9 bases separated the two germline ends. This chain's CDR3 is CASSQTEQETQYF. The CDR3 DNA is TGTGCCAGTAGTCAGACAGAGCAAGAGACCCAGTACTTC.

In nucleotides, the CDR3 is TGTGCCAGCAGGACTTTACAGGGGCCTTCACCCCTCCACTTT. This encodes CASRTLQGPSPLHF. V and J are TRBV6-5 and TRBJ1-6, with 7 bases matching TRBD1. The V and J ends lost 6 bases and 9 bases, in that order; junction bases with no gene match: 8. The CDR3 is made up of 14 amino acids. The germline CDR1 and CDR2 sequences are MNHEY and SVGAGI.

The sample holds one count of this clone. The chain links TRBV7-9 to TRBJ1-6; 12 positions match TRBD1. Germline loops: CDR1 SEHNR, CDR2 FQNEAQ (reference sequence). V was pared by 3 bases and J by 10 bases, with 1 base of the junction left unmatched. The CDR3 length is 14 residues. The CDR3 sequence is CASSFGTGGSPLHF. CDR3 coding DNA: TGTGCCAGCAGCTTCGGGACAGGGGGCTCACCCCTCCACTTT.

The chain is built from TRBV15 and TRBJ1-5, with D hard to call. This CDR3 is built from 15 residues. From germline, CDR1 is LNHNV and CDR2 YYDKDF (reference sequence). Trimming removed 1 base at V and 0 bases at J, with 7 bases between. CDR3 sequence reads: CATSRAGYSNQPQHF. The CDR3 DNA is TGTGCCACCAGCAGAGCAGGTTATAGCAATCAGCCCCAGCATTTT.

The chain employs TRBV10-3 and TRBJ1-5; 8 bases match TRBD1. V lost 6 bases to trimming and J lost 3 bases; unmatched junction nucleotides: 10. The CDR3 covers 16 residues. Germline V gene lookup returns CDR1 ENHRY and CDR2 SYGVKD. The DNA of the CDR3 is TGTGCCATCAGCCGGACGGACAGGGCGGCCAATCAGCCCCAGCATTTT. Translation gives CAISRTDRAANQPQHF.

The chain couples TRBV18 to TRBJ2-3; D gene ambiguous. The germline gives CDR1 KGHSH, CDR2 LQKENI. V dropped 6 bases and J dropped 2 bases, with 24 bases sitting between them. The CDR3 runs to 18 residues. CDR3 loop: CASSPQESGPGNTDTQYF. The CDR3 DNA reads TGTGCCAGCTCCCCGCAAGAGTCCGGCCCGGGTAACACAGATACGCAGTATTTT.

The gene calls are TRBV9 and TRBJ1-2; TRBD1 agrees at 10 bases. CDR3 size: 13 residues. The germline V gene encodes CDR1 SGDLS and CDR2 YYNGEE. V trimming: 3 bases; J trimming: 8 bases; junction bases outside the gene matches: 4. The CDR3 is CASSEGQGLGYTF. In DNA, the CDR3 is TGTGCCAGCAGCGAGGGACAGGGGCTAGGCTACACCTTC.

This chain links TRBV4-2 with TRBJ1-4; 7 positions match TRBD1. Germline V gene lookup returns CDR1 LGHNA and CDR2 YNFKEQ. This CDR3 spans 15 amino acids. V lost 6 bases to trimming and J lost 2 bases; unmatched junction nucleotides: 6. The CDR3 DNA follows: TGTGCCAGCAGAGACAGGGAATATACTAATGAAAAACTGTTTTTT. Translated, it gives CASRDREYTNEKLFF.

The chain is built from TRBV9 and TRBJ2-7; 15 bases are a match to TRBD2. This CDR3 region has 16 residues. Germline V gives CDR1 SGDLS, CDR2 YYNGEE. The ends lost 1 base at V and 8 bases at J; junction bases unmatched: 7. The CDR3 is CASSVTPGLAGGQQYF. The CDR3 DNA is TGTGCCAGCAGCGTAACCCCGGGACTAGCGGGGGGACAGCAGTACTTC.